The T cell receptor (beta chain) under discussion was sequenced for a study of blood T cell repertoires in COVID-19. The wider study: Sources were T cells, B-cell-depleted T cells, or PBMCs; the material itself was cDNA or gDNA.

Methods used by the authors: Amplification from reference gene primers served as the basis for estimated nucleated cell counts. Assay used: immunoSEQ multiplex PCR; TCRdb lists only in-frame clones, some missing. That table is the source of V, J and clone size, and D and trimming were worked out from the DNA. The data contain 150,000 to 200,000 clones, more than 75% of them singletons. V lost 4 bases and J lost 1; bases outside the gene matches: 10. Germline CDR1 SGHNT, CDR2 YYREEE (reference sequence). This CDR3 has 16 residues. Specimen: peripheral blood. This sequence joins TRBV5-4 and TRBJ1-1; 7 nucleotides agree with TRBD1. The TCR sequence derives from a man between 60 and 75 years old with active or convalescent COVID-19. CDR3 in amino acids: CASSPDRFRGNTEAFF. CDR3 sequence (DNA): TGTGCCAGCAGCCCGGACAGGTTCCGTGGGAACACTGAAGCTTTCTTT. Variable domain in full (rest from reference TRBV5-4 and TRBJ1-1): ETGVTQSPTHLIKTRGQQVTLRCSSQSGHNTVSWYQQALGQGPQFIFQYYREEENGRGNFPPRFSGLQFPNYSSELNVNALELDDSALYLCASSPDRFRGNTEAFFGQGTRLTVV.